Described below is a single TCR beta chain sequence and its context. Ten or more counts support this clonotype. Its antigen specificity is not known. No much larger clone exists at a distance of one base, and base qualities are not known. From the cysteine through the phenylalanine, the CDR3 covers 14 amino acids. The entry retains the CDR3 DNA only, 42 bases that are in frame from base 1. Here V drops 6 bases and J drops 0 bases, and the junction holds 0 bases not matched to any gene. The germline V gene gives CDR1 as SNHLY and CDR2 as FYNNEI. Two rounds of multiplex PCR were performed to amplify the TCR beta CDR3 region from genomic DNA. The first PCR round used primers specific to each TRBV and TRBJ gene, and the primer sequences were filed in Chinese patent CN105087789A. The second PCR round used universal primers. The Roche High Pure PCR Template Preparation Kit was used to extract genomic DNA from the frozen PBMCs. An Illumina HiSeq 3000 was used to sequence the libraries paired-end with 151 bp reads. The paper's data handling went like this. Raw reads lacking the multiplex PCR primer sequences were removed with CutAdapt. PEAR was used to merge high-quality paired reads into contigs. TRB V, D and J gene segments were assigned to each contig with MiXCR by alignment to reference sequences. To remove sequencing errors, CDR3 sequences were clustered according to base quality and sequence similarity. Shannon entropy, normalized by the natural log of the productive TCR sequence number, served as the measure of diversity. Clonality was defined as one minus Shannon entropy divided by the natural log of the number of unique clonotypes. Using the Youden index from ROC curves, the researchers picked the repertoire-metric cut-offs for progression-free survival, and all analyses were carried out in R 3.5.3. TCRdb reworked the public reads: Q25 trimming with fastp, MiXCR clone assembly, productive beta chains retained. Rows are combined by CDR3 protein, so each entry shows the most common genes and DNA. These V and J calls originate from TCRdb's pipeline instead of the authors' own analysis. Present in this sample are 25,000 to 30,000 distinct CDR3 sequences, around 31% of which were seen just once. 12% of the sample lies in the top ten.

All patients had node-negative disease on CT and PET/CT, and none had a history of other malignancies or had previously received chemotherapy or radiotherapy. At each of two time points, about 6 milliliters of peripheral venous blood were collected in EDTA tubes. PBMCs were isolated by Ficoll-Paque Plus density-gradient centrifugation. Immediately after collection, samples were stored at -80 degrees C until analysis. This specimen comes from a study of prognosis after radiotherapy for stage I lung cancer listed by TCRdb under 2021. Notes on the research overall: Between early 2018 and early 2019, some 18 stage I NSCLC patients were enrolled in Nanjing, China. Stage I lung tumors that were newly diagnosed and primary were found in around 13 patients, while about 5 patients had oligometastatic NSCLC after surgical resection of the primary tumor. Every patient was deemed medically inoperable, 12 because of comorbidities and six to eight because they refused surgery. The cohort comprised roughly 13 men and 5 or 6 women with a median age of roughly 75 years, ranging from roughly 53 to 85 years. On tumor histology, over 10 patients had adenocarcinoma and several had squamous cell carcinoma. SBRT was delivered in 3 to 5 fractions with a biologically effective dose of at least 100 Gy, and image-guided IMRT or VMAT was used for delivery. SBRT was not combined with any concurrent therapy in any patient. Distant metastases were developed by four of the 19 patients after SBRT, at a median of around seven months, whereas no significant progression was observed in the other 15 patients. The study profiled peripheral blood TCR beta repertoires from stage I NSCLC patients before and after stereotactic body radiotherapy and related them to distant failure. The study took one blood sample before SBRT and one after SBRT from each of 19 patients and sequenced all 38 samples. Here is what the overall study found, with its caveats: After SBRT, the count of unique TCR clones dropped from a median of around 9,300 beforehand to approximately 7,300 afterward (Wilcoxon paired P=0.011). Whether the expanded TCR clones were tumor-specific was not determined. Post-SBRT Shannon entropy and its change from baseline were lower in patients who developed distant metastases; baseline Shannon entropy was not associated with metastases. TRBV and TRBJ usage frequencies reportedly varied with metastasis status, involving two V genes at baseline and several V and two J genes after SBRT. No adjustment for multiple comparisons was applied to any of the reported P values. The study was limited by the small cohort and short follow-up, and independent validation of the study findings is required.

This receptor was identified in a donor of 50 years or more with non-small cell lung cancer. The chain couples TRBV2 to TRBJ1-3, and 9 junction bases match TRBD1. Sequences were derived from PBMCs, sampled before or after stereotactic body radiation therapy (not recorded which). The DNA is TGTGCCAGCAGGGACAGGGGCTCTGGAAACACCATATATTTT. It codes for CASRDRGSGNTIYF.